A selection of T cell receptor beta chains follows, all from one sample in a study of early T cells in non-severe SARS-CoV-2 infection. TCRdb re-called the 5' RACE reads through MiXCR, storing one row per CDR3 protein. The sample yields 27,000 or so distinct CDR3 sequences, 4.4% seen once. What was sequenced was whole blood. The receptor set was obtained from an adult who was a healthcare worker with PCR-confirmed SARS-CoV-2 infection or an uninfected control (not recorded which). CDR3s include the opening cysteine and the closing phenylalanine or tryptophan.

j_call | v_call | cdr3_aa
TRBJ2-5 | TRBV7-2 | CASSLDRVNLETQYF
TRBJ2-7 | TRBV15 | CATSRESHRGEQYF
TRBJ2-1 | TRBV27 | CASSFKGRNNEQFF
TRBJ1-2 | TRBV20-1 | CSASPGGYGYTF
TRBJ2-7 | TRBV6-1 | CASSEGTGSHEQYF
TRBJ2-1 | TRBV7-3 | CASSEQQGTEQFF
TRBJ2-3 | TRBV6-4 | CASSPGRADTQYF
TRBJ1-1 | TRBV6-2/TRBV6-3 | CASSSTGLNTEAFF
TRBJ2-1 | TRBV7-2 | CASSLEGTSGQEQFF
TRBJ2-1 | TRBV19 | CASSRRDPSSYNEQFF
TRBJ1-2 | TRBV9 | CASSVDPANYGYTF
TRBJ2-3 | TRBV5-4 | CASSLDGGDTQYF
TRBJ2-3 | TRBV29-1 | CSVDHGDTQYF
TRBJ2-3 | TRBV29-1 | CSYPGTSGSGYTQYF
TRBJ2-3 | TRBV20-1 | CSARPPGDTQYF
TRBJ2-2 | TRBV11-3 | CASSLVRPANTGELFF
TRBJ2-3 | TRBV7-2 | CASSPRFSDTQYF
TRBJ1-4 | TRBV7-8 | CASGGLLAEKLFF
TRBJ2-1 | TRBV10-1 | CASSEWVAYPLSSYNEQFF
TRBJ2-7 | TRBV2 | CASSPSPPSYEQYF
TRBJ2-1 | TRBV25-1 | CASSEGSQGGNEQFF
TRBJ2-1 | TRBV6-5 | CASSYGLGAGAHNEQFF
TRBJ1-1 | TRBV6-5 | CASSYSKGNGAFF
TRBJ1-5 | TRBV12-3/TRBV12-4 | CASSPGQESNQPQHF
TRBJ2-3 | TRBV27 | CASSPRFGTDTQYF
TRBJ2-5 | TRBV12-3/TRBV12-4 | CASSLGLAGLQETQYF
TRBJ1-1 | TRBV12-3/TRBV12-4 | CASSFAGQASEAFF
TRBJ2-7 | TRBV4-3 | CASSLGRGTEQYF
TRBJ1-6 | TRBV7-2 | CASSLDSGGADSPLHF
TRBJ1-5 | TRBV6-5 | CASSYSQGRQPQHF
TRBJ2-7 | TRBV29-1 | CSARVLSSYEQYF
TRBJ2-5 | TRBV7-9 | CASSLERDRIFETQYF
TRBJ2-1 | TRBV5-5 | CASSLNFYSYNEQFF
TRBJ2-1 | TRBV11-3 | CASSLDHPPIGGDGYNEQFF
TRBJ1-2 | TRBV7-3 | CASSLTHGGYGYTF
TRBJ2-2 | TRBV4-1 | CASSQRAGGTGELFF
TRBJ2-4 | TRBV6-2/TRBV6-3 | CASSPKFTLAGVKNIQYF
TRBJ2-1 | TRBV7-2 | CASSFMAGVGYNEQFF
TRBJ2-5 | TRBV18 | CASSPQAGIETQYF
TRBJ2-7 | TRBV7-2 | CASSLGPSEQYF
TRBJ1-1 | TRBV6-6 | CASSYRNTEAFF
TRBJ1-1 | TRBV18 | CASSPGLNTEAFF
TRBJ2-3 | TRBV10-3 | CAISEALAGVRGDTQYF